This passage covers 3 T cell receptor beta chains from one sample sequenced in a study of blood T cell repertoires in COVID-19. TCRdb keeps only in-frame clones here, not all; method: immunoSEQ multiplex PCR. The sample consists of some 200,000 clones, almost 80% of them appearing once. The specimen was peripheral blood. These receptors were taken from a woman in her 70s with acute or convalescent COVID-19.

This clone was counted a single time. The chain links TRBV3-1 (or the pseudogene TRBV3-2) to TRBJ1-1; a possible D gene is TRBD1 (6 bases). The CDR3 is 11 residues long. V was shortened by 7 bases and J by 10 bases, with 13 bases between the two germline ends. Germline V CDR1 and CDR2: LGHDT, YNNKEL (reference sequence). This CDR3 is CASTMGARAFF. In DNA form, the CDR3 reads TGTGCCAGCACCATGGGGGCGAGAGCTTTCTTT.

V is TRBV29-1 and J is TRBJ1-2; 8 nucleotides agree with TRBD1. Losses at the gene ends were 5 bases for V and 7 bases for J; bases not matched to a gene: 3. The germline gives CDR1 SQVTM, CDR2 ANQGSEA. The CDR3 loop spans 11 amino acids. As DNA, the CDR3 is TGCAGCGTTACTCAGGGGGCTGGCTACACCTTC. Residues: CSVTQGAGYTF.

The CDR3 DNA sequence: TGTGCCAGCAGTCCCCATGGTCCAAAAGCCGGGACTGAAGCTTTCTTT. This sequence encodes CASSPHGPKAGTEAFF. The rearrangement links TRBV2 to TRBJ1-1; D gene unclear. The CDR3 extends over 16 amino acids. The germline V gene encodes CDR1 SNHLY and CDR2 FYNNEI. Trimming shortened V by 5 bases and J by 5 bases, and 21 bases separated the two germline ends.